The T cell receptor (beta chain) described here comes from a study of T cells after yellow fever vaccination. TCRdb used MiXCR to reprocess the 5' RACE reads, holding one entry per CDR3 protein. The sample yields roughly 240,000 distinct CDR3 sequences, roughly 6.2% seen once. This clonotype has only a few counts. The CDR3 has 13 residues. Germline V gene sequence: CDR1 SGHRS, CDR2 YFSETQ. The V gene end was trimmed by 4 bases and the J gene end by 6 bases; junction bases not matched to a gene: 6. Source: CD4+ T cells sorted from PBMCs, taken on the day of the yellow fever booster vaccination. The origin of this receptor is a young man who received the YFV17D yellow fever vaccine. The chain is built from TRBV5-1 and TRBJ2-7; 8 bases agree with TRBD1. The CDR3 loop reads CASSRDRLGEQYF. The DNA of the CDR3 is TGCGCCAGCAGCCGGGACAGGCTCGGCGAGCAGTACTTC. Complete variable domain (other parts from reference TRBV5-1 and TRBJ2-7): KAGVTQTPRYLIKTRGQQVTLSCSPISGHRSVSWYQQTPGQGLQFLFEYFSETQRNKGNFPGRFSGRQFSNSRSEMNVSTLELGDSALYLCASSRDRLGEQYFGPGTRLTVT.